This T cell receptor beta chain is from a study of blood T cell repertoires in COVID-19. Study in general: Both acute and convalescent COVID-19 samples were obtained from the United States, Italy and Spain.

The CDR3 has 14 residues. Germline V gene sequence: CDR1 SGHRS, CDR2 YFSETQ. V shed 2 bases and J 7 bases; nucleotides not matched to a gene: 2. Method: immunoSEQ multiplex PCR; TCRdb's copy keeps in-frame clones and lacks some. The top ten hold about 4.1% of the sample, which has about 190,000 clones, about 87% seen once. The clonotype originates from a woman aged 25 to 45 with acute or convalescent COVID-19. The specimen sequenced was peripheral blood. The V gene is TRBV5-1, the J gene TRBJ2-1; 11 nucleotides line up with TRBD2. In DNA form, the CDR3 reads TGCGCCAGCAGCTTAACTAGCGGGAGTAATGAGCAGTTCTTC. Residues: CASSLTSGSNEQFF.